A single sample gave rise to the 22 T cell receptor beta chains below, sequenced in a study of T-cell reconstitution after alpha-beta-depleted transplantation in children. Unique molecular identifiers were incorporated when the TCRbeta library was constructed. TCRdb re-analysed the PCR reads in MiXCR, keeping a single row per CDR3 protein. The data contain about 640,000 distinct CDR3 sequences, approximately 16% of them singletons. The sample consisted of PBMCs from the stem cell graft donor, taken from the stem cell graft. All receptors derive from a human donor who donated a stem cell graft to a child with acute myeloid leukemia.

This clonotype was observed many times. This chain uses TRBV4-2 with TRBJ2-1, with D perhaps being TRBD1 or TRBD2 (5 bases each). Looked up from germline, CDR1 is LGHNA and CDR2 is YNFKEQ. Trimming removed 3 bases from V and 5 bases from J, with 17 bases in between. This CDR3 is built from 16 residues. CDR3 nucleotide sequence: TGTGCCAGCAGCCAGACCGGGACGATCATTGACAATGAGCAGTTCTTC. Its translation: CASSQTGTIIDNEQFF.

This clonotype was detected only a few times. The chain is built from TRBV12-3 or TRBV12-4 and TRBJ1-5; no reliable D call. There are 14 residues in the CDR3. With 6 bases removed from V and 7 bases from J, the gap between germline ends came to 16 bases. DNA of the CDR3: TGTGCCAGCAGCCATGTCGTAGGGAGACAGCCCCAGCATTTT. It translates to CASSHVVGRQPQHF.

This clonotype has a handful of counts. The chain uses TRBV7-2 and TRBJ2-1, with no clear D. Germline assignment: CDR1 SGHTA and CDR2 FQGNSA. The CDR3 sequence is 14 residues long. Between the trimmed V and J ends, which lost 3 bases and 7 bases, there was a span of 13 bases. CDR3 protein: CASSFGTLGNEQFF. The CDR3 DNA follows: TGTGCCAGCAGCTTCGGCACATTGGGGAATGAGCAGTTCTTC.

The gene calls are TRBV10-3 and TRBJ2-1, with a tentative D call TRBD1 (5 bases). The CDR3 length is 15 residues. V lost 2 bases and J 7 bases, leaving 15 bases between the germline ends. Germline V gives CDR1 ENHRY, CDR2 SYGVKD. The CDR3 nucleotides are TGTGCCATCAGTGAGGTAAAGGGGCCTGGGAATGAGCAGTTCTTC. It yields the protein CAISEVKGPGNEQFF.

Comments on this clonotype: This could be a read error, since a much larger clone is one nucleotide away. The gene calls are TRBV20-1 and TRBJ2-5; D uncertain. This CDR3 contains 13 residues. Germline V lookup: CDR1 DFQATT, CDR2 SNEGSKA (reference sequence). Deletions cut 5 bases from V and 9 bases from J, with 19 bases between. CDR3 in amino acids: CSAHVRRDLAQYF. CDR3 DNA sequence: TGCAGTGCTCACGTTCGACGTGATCTGGCCCAGTACTTC.

The table lists this clonotype with a few counts. The V and J genes are TRBV7-9 and TRBJ2-7, with TRBD1 as a possible D gene (5 bases). V lost 2 bases to trimming and J lost 2 bases, with 13 bases between them. Per germline, CDR1 SEHNR and CDR2 FQNEAQ (reference sequence). The CDR3 has 15 residues. DNA of the CDR3: TGTGCCAGCAGCTTAAATCTCTGGGGCACCTACGAGCAGTACTTC. Translated, it gives CASSLNLWGTYEQYF.

This clonotype was detected ten times or more. The genes are TRBV20-1 and TRBJ2-3, with unresolved D. Germline CDR1 reads DFQATT; CDR2 reads SNEGSKA (reference sequence). The germline V and J ends were trimmed by 2 bases and 2 bases, with 8 bases remaining between them. The CDR3 is made up of 13 amino acids. CDR3 DNA: TGCAGTGCTAGACCCCCATCCACAGATACGCAGTATTTT. This encodes CSARPPSTDTQYF.

This clonotype was seen a single time. The chain uses TRBV7-2 and TRBJ2-2; 8 bases map to TRBD1. V shed 5 bases and J 2 bases; nucleotides not matched to a gene: 7. This CDR3 is 16 amino acids long. CDR1 and CDR2 from the germline V gene are SGHTA and FQGNSA. The CDR3 region has the DNA TGTGCCAGCAGCGCATGGACAGGGACCAACACCGGGGAGCTGTTTTTT. Translation: CASSAWTGTNTGELFF.

This clonotype was seen a handful of times. The V gene is TRBV6-5, the J gene TRBJ1-1, with D hard to call. V lost 0 bases and J 0 bases, leaving 14 bases between the germline ends. The germline gives CDR1 MNHEY, CDR2 SVGAGI. The CDR3 spans 17 residues. The CDR3 bases are TGTGCCAGCAGTTACTCGAGGGTAACGGTCTTGAACACTGAAGCTTTCTTT. Encoded protein: CASSYSRVTVLNTEAFF.

The V call is TRBV2, the J call TRBJ2-5; D remains unclear. This CDR3 is 12 amino acids long. With 4 bases removed from V and 5 bases from J, the gap between germline ends came to 8 bases. Germline CDR1 and CDR2: SNHLY and FYNNEI. This chain's CDR3 is CASSVRVETQYF. The CDR3 nucleotides are TGTGCCAGCAGTGTAAGGGTTGAGACCCAGTACTTC.

In this sample, this clonotype turned up many times. The CDR3 bases are TGCAGTGCTAGTGAAGTAGCAGGGGCAGGGGAGACCCAGTACTTC. Its protein is CSASEVAGAGETQYF. The J gene is TRBJ2-5, the V gene TRBV20-1; the D gene is possibly TRBD1 (6 bases). CDR1 is DFQATT, CDR2 SNEGSKA, per germline (reference sequence). This CDR3 region has 15 residues. Trimming removed 3 bases from V and 5 bases from J, with 19 bases in between.

This rearrangement joins TRBV12-3 or TRBV12-4 to TRBJ2-2; 12 bases agree with TRBD2. J lost 2 bases, V lost 7 bases, and 8 bases had no gene match. The CDR3 has 17 residues. In DNA form, the CDR3 reads TGTGCCAGCATCCCGACTAGCGGGGGTCTCAACACCGGGGAGCTGTTTTTT. Its protein is CASIPTSGGLNTGELFF.

The J gene is TRBJ2-4, the V gene TRBV12-3 or TRBV12-4; 12 positions match TRBD2. Trimming at V came to 6 bases and at J to 8 bases, leaving 8 bases not matched to a gene. This CDR3 comprises 15 residues. CDR3 DNA: TGTGCCAGCAGCGGACCTCTAGCGGGGGGGGACATTCAGTACTTC. It encodes CASSGPLAGGDIQYF.

This clonotype was detected many times. The V gene is TRBV20-1, the J gene TRBJ1-5; D unclear. CDR1 and CDR2 (germline): DFQATT, SNEGSKA (reference sequence). Trimming cost V 1 base and J 3 bases, with 13 bases left between them. CDR3 length equals 15 residues. CDR3: CSARAAGILNQPQHF. In nucleotides, the CDR3 is TGCAGTGCTAGAGCCGCCGGGATACTCAATCAGCCCCAGCATTTT.

The CDR3 nucleotides read TGCAGTGCTAGAGACCCGGGCCGTGAAAAACTGTTTTTT. This codes for CSARDPGREKLFF. The chain uses TRBV20-1 and TRBJ1-4, with unresolved D. The CDR3 extends over 13 amino acids. Germline V gives CDR1 DFQATT, CDR2 SNEGSKA (reference sequence). V lost 0 bases and J 7 bases, leaving 9 bases between the germline ends.

This clonotype was detected ten times or more. The CDR3 DNA is TGTGCCAGCAGCTTAGTGGTAGCAGATACGCAGTATTTT. This codes for CASSLVVADTQYF. This chain uses TRBV7-3 with TRBJ2-3; D is uncertain. Between the trimmed V and J ends, which lost 2 bases and 4 bases, there was a span of 7 bases. The CDR3 is 13 amino acids. Germline V CDR1 and CDR2: SGHTA, FQGTGA.

The rearrangement joins TRBV7-6 to TRBJ1-4; D is unclear. V was pared by 3 bases and J by 7 bases, with 9 bases between. The CDR3 covers 13 residues. Looked up from germline, CDR1 is SGHVS and CDR2 is FNYEAQ. DNA of the CDR3: TGTGCCAGCAGCTTTGGCGTGGGTGAAAAACTGTTTTTT. It specifies CASSFGVGEKLFF.

J is TRBJ2-1 and V is TRBV28; D remains ambiguous. V was cut by 3 bases and J by 6 bases, with 12 bases left in between. The CDR3 consists of 14 residues. CDR1 is MDHEN and CDR2 is SYDVKM in the germline V gene. In nucleotides, the CDR3 is TGTGCCAGCAGTTTCTTGCTTCGGGCCAATGAGCAGTTCTTC. It specifies CASSFLLRANEQFF.

This clonotype appeared many times. The V and J genes are TRBV6-6 and TRBJ2-7; 7 nucleotides line up with TRBD2. The CDR3 is 12 residues long. Germline loops: CDR1 MNHNY, CDR2 SVGAGI (reference sequence). Unmatched junction bases numbered 3, after V lost 4 bases and J lost 6 bases. This CDR3 reads CASSSGGVEQYV. In DNA form, the CDR3 reads TGTGCCAGCAGTTCTGGGGGGGTCGAGCAGTACGTC.

This clonotype was seen repeatedly, ten times or more. The chain has TRBV15 and TRBJ2-1; D could derive from TRBD1 or TRBD2 (5 bases each). Trimming cost V 0 bases and J 7 bases, with 13 bases left between them. Germline V gene lookup returns CDR1 LNHNV and CDR2 YYDKDF (reference sequence). CDR3 length equals 15 residues. CDR3 sequence reads: CATSRDRQGENEQFF. CDR3 bases: TGTGCCACCAGCAGAGATAGGCAGGGAGAGAATGAGCAGTTCTTC.

This clonotype came up a few times. This rearrangement joins TRBV13 to TRBJ1-1; perhaps TRBD1 as D (5 bases). This CDR3 is built from 15 residues. The V gene lost 5 bases and the J gene lost 5 bases, with 18 bases spanning the gap. Germline CDR1 is PRHDT and CDR2 is FYEKMQ (reference sequence). The CDR3 DNA sequence: TGTGCCAGCAGCCCCCGGTCGGGGGGGATGACTGAAGCTTTCTTT. The encoded protein is CASSPRSGGMTEAFF. The whole variable domain, filled in from reference TRBV13 and TRBJ1-1, reads AAGVIQSPRHLIKEKRETATLKCYPIPRHDTVYWYQQGPGQDPQFLISFYEKMQSDKGSIPDRFSAQQFSDYHSELNMSSLELGDSALYFCASSPRSGGMTEAFFGQGTRLTVV.

This clonotype has ten or more counts. J is TRBJ2-2 and V is TRBV20-1; 7 bases line up with TRBD1. V shed 0 bases and J 0 bases; nucleotides not matched to a gene: 10. This CDR3 spans 18 amino acids. Germline CDR1 and CDR2: DFQATT and SNEGSKA (reference sequence). CDR3 sequence (DNA): TGCAGTGCTAGAGATTGGGGCCCCGGGACAGCGAACACCGGGGAGCTGTTTTTT. As protein: CSARDWGPGTANTGELFF.